This T cell receptor beta chain was recorded in a study of T cells after yellow fever vaccination (dated by TCRdb to about 2019). Study-wide context: Libraries from fractions with low cell numbers were prepared with the SMART-Seq v4 Ultra Low Input RNA kit. To track T-cell clones before and after primary and booster YFV17D yellow fever vaccination, bulk TCR alpha and beta repertoires were sequenced longitudinally. The cohort comprised two healthy male donors, one aged 18 to 29 and one aged 30 to 39 years. Bulk PBMC replicates and cell subsets were isolated from blood drawn at multiple timepoints before and after both primary and secondary immunization. Overall results and qualifications from the work: A small share of clonotypes occurred in both CD4 and CD8 compartments, likely arising from convergent recombination. Computational filtering was required because FACS-sorted repertoires could contain abundant contaminating clonotypes from the bulk population. The secondary T-cell response was found to be weaker but faster than the primary response, with a peak reached on day 5 rather than on day 15. Because the study included only a couple of donors, the extent to which the findings can be generalized is limited. After the booster, most of the clones that had expanded following primary vaccination were detected again (almost 98% of CD4 and 88% of CD8), which suggests that memory was broadly maintained.

Synthesis of TCR cDNA relied on 5'RACE template switching, a step that introduced a universal primer site along with unique molecular identifiers. Priming for cDNA synthesis came from both the TCR alpha and TCR beta constant segments. Library amplification involved two PCR steps, and the second step added sample barcodes and sequencing adapters. Sequencing of libraries was done on Illumina HiSeq 2500 (2x100 bp) or NovaSeq (2x150 bp). On the authors' methods: MIGEC was used to demultiplex reads and collapse the reads into UMI consensus sequences, and MiXCR was used for V(D)J alignment. Clonotypes responding to the vaccine were identified with edgeR on replicate PBMC samples, with the criteria of FDR below 0.01 and a log2 fold change above 5 up to day 15. CD4 or CD8 identity was assigned to each bulk clonotype according to whether the clonotype was present at higher abundance in the sequenced CD4 repertoire or the sequenced CD8 repertoire. The public reads were reanalyzed by TCRdb: fastp trimming at Q25, MiXCR alignment, in-frame beta chains only. Rows with one shared CDR3 protein collapse into an entry with the most common genes and DNA. These V and J calls originate from TCRdb's pipeline instead of the authors' own analysis. The sample profile shows tens of thousands of distinct CDR3 sequences; roughly 6.9% of them were found once. Roughly a third of the sample is in the top ten clones.

This clonotype was picked up many times. No antigen is known for it. One base away there is no much larger clone; base qualities are not given. The treatment or condition label, read with the paper, signifies: live attenuated yellow fever vaccine strain. PBMCs were isolated from peripheral blood using a standard Ficoll-Paque protocol. CD4 and CD8 T-cell fractions were isolated with Dynabeads CD4 and CD8 positive selection kits. TriZol was used to extract RNA from bulk PBMCs, from CD4 and CD8 fractions, and from dextramer-positive and dextramer-negative fractions. The source was CD8+ T cells sorted from PBMCs, collected 5 days after the first yellow fever vaccination. The source of this sequence is a man aged 18-30 years who received the YFV17D yellow fever vaccine.

This receptor has the CDR3 CASSPLTGMATEAFF. At the DNA level, the sequence is TGTGCCAGCAGCCCGTTAACAGGGATGGCCACTGAAGCTTTCTTT. The chain is made from TRBV9 and TRBJ1-1; TRBD1 is possibly the D segment (6 matching bases). The CDR3 contains 15 residues, cysteine and phenylalanine counted. Only CDR3 DNA is held: 45 bases, read in frame from base 1. V sheds 4 bases and J sheds 4 bases, leaving 17 bases between their ends. Sequences SGDLS (CDR1) and YYNGEE (CDR2) are obtained from the germline V gene.